Listed here is a single T cell receptor beta chain. No antigen is known for it. Looked up from germline, CDR1 is SNHLY and CDR2 is FYNNEI. The V segment lost 4 bases and the J segment 1 base; nucleotides outside the gene matches: 4. The CDR3 extends over 15 amino acids. The entry originates in a study of T cell responses to AZD1222 COVID-19 vaccine. Notes on the study in general: Samples come after the peak T cell response, not at day 14.

Assay used: immunoSEQ multiplex PCR; TCRdb lists only in-frame clones, some missing. This sample carries about 150,000 clones, roughly nine tenths of them seen once, and the ten largest clones take about 3.8%. Sample: peripheral blood, taken 28 days after the second AZD1222 dose. The source is an adult who received the AZD1222 COVID-19 vaccine. The chain couples TRBV2 to TRBJ1-5; 7 nucleotides match TRBD1. The CDR3 protein is CASSVQTGSNQPQHF. CDR3 nucleotide sequence: TGTGCCAGCAGTGTCCAGACAGGGAGCAATCAGCCCCAGCATTTT.